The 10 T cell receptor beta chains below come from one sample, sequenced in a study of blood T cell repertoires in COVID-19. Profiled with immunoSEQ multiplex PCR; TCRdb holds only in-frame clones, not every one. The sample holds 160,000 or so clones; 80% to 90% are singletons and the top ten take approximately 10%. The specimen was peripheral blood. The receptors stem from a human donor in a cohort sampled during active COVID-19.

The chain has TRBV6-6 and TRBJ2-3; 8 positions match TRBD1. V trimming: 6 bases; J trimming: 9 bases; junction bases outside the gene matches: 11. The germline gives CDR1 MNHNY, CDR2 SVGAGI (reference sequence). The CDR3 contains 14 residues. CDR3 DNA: TGTGCCAGCAGCCAGGGGGCTGGGGAAGGCACGCAGTATTTT. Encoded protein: CASSQGAGEGTQYF.

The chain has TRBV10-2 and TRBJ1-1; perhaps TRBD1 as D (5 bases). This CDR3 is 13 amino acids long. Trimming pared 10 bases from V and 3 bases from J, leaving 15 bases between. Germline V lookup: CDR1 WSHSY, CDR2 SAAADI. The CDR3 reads CATSLGGDTEAFF. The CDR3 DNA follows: TGCGCCACTTCCTTGGGGGGGGACACTGAAGCTTTCTTT.

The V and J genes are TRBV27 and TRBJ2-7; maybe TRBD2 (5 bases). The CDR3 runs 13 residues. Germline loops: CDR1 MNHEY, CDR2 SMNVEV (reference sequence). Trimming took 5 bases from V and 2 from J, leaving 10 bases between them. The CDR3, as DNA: TGTGCCAGCAGTCCGGACTCGACCTACGAGCAGTACTTC. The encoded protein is CASSPDSTYEQYF.

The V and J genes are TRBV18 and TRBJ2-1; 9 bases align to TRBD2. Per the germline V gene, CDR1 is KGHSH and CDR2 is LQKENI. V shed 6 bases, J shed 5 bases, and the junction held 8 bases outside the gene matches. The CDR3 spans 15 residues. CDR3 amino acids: CASSLGLAGNNEQFF. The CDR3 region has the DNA TGTGCCAGCTCCCTTGGGCTAGCGGGGAACAATGAGCAGTTCTTC.

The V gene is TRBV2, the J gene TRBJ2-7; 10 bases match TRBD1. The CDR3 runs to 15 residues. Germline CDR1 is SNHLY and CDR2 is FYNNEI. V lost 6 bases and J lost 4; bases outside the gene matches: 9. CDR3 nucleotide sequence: TGTGCCAGCAGCGGGGACAGGGGACTCGTTTACGAGCAGTACTTC. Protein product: CASSGDRGLVYEQYF.

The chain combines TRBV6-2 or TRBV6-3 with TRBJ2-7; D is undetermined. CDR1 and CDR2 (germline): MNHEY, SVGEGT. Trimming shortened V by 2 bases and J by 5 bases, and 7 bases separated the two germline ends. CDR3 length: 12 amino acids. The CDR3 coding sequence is TGTGCCAGCAGTTACGGTCGGGACGAGCAGTACTTC. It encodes CASSYGRDEQYF.

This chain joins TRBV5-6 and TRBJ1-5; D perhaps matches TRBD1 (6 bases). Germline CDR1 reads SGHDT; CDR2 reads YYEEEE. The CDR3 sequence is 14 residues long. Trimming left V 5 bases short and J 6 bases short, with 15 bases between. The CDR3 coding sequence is TGTGCCAGCAGTTCACAGGGAGAGGGTCAGCCCCAGCATTTT. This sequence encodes CASSSQGEGQPQHF.

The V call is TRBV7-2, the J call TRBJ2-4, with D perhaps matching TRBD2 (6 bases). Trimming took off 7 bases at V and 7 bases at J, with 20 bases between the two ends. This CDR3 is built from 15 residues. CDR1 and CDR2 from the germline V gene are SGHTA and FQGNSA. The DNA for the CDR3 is TGTGCCAGCACGACGGGAGTGGCAGGGAGGAACATTCAGTACTTC. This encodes CASTTGVAGRNIQYF.

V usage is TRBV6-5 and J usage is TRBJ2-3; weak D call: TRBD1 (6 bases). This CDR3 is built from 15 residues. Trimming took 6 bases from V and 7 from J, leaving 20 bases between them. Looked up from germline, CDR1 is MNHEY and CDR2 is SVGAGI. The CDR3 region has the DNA TGTGCCAGCAGAAACAGGGAATCCCGAACGTATACGCAGTATTTT. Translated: CASRNRESRTYTQYF.

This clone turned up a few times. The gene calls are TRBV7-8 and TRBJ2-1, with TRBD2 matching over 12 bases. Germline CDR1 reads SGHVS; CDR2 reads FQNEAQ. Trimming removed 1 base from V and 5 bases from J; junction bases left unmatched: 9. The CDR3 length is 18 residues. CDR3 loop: CASSLGLAGATGHNEQFF. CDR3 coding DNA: TGTGCCAGCAGCTTAGGACTAGCGGGAGCGACGGGACACAATGAGCAGTTCTTC.